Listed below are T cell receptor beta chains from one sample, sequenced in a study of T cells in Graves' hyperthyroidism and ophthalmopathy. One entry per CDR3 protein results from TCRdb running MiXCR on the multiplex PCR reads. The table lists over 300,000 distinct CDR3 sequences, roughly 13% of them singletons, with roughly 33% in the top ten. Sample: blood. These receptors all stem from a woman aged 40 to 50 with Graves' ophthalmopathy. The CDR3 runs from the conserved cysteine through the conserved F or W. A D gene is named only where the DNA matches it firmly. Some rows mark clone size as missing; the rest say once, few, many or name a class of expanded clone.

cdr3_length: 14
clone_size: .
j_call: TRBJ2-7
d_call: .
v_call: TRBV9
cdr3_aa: CASSVGVGSCEQYF
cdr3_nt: TGTGCCAGCAGCGTAGGTGTGGGCTCCTGCGAGCAGTACTTC

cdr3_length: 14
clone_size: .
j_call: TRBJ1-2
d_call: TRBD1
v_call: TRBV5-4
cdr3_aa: CASSLEQGPYGYTF
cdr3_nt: TGTGCCAGCAGCTTGGAACAGGGGCCCTATGGCTACACCTTC

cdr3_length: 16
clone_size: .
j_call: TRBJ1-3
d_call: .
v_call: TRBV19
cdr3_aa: CAVRAILLLSGNTIYF
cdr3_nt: TGTGCCGTCCGGGCCATACTTCTACTCTCTGGAAACACCATATATTTT

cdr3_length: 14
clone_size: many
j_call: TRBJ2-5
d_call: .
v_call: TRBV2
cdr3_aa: CASRFDSHQETQYF
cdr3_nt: TGTGCCAGCAGATTCGACAGTCACCAAGAGACCCAGTACTTC

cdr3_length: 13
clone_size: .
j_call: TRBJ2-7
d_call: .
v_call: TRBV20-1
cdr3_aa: CSARLEGTYEQYF
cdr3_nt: TGCAGTGCTAGACTCGAGGGTACCTACGAGCAGTACTTC

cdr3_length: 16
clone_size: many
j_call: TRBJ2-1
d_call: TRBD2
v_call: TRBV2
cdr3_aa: CASSVAGLAGNNEQFF
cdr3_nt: TGTGCCAGCAGTGTTGCGGGACTAGCGGGTAACAATGAGCAGTTCTTC

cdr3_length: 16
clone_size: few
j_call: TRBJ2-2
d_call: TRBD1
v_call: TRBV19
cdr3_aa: CASSTPRGSNTGELFF
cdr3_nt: TGTGCCAGTAGTACCCCCAGGGGGTCAAACACCGGGGAGCTGTTTTTT

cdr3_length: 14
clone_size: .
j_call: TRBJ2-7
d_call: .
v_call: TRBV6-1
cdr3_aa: CASRGGIGLYEQYF
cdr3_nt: TGTGCCAGCAGAGGGGGGATCGGGCTATACGAGCAGTACTTC

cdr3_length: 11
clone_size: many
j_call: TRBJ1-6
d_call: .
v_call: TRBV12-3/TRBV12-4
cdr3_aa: CASGDNSPLHF
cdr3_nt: TGTGCCAGCGGTGATAATTCACCCCTCCACTTT

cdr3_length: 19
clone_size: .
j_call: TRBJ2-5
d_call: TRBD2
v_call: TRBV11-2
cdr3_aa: CASSLVLGASGGVQETQYF
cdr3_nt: TGTGCCAGCAGCTTAGTATTGGGGGCTAGCGGGGGGGTCCAAGAGACCCAGTACTTC

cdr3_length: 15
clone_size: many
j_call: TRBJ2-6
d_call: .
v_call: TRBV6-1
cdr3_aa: CASSEFGSGANVLTF
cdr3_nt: TGTGCCAGCAGTGAATTCGGTTCTGGGGCCAACGTCCTGACTTTC

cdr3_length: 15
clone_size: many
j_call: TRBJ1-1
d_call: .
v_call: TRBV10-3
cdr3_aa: CAISVLPTANTEAFF
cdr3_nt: TGTGCCATCAGTGTCTTGCCGACAGCGAACACTGAAGCTTTCTTT

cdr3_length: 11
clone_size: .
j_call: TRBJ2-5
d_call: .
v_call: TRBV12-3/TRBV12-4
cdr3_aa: CASALRETQYF
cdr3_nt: TGTGCCAGCGCCCTTAGAGAGACCCAGTACTTC

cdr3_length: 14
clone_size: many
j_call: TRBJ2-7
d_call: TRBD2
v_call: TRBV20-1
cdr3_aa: CSASRRTRGYEQYF
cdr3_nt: TGCAGTGCTAGTCGGAGGACTAGAGGCTACGAGCAGTACTTC

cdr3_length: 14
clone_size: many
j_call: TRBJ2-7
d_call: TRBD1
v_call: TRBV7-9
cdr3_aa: CASSRTGYEYEQYF
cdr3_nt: TGTGCCAGCAGCCGGACAGGGTATGAGTACGAGCAGTACTTC

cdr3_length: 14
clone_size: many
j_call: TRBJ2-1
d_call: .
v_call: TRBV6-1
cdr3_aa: CATLNQVYRDEQFF
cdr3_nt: TGTGCCACCCTGAACCAGGTCTACAGGGATGAGCAGTTCTTC

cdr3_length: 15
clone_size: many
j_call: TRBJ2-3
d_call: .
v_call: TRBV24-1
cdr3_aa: CATSDRRFGTDTQYF
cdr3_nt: TGTGCCACCAGTGATAGGCGTTTCGGCACAGATACGCAGTATTTT

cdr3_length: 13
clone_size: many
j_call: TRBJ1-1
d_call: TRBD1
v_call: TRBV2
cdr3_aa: CASNDRGNTEAFF
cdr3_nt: TGTGCCAGCAATGACAGGGGTAACACTGAAGCTTTCTTT

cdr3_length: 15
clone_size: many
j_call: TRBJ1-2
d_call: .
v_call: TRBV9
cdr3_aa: CASSVGTGSSYGYTF
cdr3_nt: TGTGCCAGCAGCGTAGGCACAGGGAGCAGCTATGGCTACACCTTC

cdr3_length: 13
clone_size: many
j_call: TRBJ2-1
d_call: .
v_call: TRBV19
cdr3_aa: CASSIRGPNEQFF
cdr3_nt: TGTGCCAGTAGTATACGGGGACCTAATGAGCAGTTCTTC

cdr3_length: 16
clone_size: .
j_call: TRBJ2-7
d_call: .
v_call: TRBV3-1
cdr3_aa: CASSQYDLGGPYEQYF
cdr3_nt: TGTGCCAGCAGCCAATACGATCTGGGGGGACCATACGAGCAGTACTTC

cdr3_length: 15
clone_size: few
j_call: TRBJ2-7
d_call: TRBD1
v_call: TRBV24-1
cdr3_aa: CATSDAGTGSYEQYF
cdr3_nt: TGTGCCACCAGTGATGCCGGGACAGGGTCATACGAGCAGTACTTC

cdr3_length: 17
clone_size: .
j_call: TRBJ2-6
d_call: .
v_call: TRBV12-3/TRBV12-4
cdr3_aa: CASTALAGASGANVLTF
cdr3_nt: TGTGCCAGCACCGCCCTCGCAGGGGCCTCTGGGGCCAACGTCCTGACTTTC

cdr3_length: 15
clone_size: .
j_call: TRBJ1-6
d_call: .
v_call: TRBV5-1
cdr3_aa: CASSLAGTANSPLHF
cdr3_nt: TGCGCCAGCAGCTTGGCAGGCACTGCCAATTCACCCCTCCACTTT

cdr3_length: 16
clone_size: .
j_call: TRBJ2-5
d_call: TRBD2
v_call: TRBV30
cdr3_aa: CAWSVRGLAEQETQYF
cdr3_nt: TGTGCCTGGAGTGTACGGGGACTAGCGGAGCAAGAGACCCAGTACTTC

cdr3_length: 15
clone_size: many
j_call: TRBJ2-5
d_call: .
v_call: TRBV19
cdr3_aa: CASSRGVSPQETQYF
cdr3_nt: TGTGCCAGTAGTAGGGGGGTTTCACCCCAAGAGACCCAGTACTTC

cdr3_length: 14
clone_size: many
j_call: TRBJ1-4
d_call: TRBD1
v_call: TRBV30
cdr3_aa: CASTGTGADEKLFF
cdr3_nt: TGTGCCTCCACCGGGACAGGGGCTGATGAAAAACTGTTTTTT

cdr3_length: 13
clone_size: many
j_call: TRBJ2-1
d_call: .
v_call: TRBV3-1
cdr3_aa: CASSQGYYNEQFF
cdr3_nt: TGTGCCAGCAGCCAAGGTTATTACAATGAGCAGTTCTTC

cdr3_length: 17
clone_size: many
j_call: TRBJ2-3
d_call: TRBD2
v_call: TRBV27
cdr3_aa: CASSSPWTSGKTDTQYF
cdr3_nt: TGTGCCAGCAGTAGTCCTTGGACTAGCGGGAAGACAGATACGCAGTATTTT

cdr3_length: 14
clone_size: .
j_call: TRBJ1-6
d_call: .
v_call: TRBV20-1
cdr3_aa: CSAREGGPNSPLHF
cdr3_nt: TGCAGTGCTAGAGAAGGGGGACCGAATTCACCCCTCCACTTT

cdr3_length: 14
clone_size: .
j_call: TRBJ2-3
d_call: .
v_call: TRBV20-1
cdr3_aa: CSASLRTSTDTQYF
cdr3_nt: TGCAGTGCTAGTCTGCGAACGAGCACAGATACGCAGTATTTT

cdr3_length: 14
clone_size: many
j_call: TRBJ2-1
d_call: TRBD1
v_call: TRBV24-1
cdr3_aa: CATEDRSSYNEQFF
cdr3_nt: TGTGCCACCGAGGACAGGAGCTCCTACAATGAGCAGTTCTTC

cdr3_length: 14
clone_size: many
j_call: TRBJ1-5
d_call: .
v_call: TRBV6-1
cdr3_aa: CASSTPGSNQPQHF
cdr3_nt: TGTGCCAGCAGTACTCCGGGAAGCAATCAGCCCCAGCATTTT

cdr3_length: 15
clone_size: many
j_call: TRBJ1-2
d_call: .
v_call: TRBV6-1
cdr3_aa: CASSILPRDGYGYTF
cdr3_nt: TGTGCCAGCAGCATCTTACCTCGGGATGGCTATGGCTACACCTTC

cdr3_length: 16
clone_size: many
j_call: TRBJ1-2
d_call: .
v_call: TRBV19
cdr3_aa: CASSIDPAAGKDGYTF
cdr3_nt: TGTGCCAGTAGTATAGACCCCGCGGCAGGGAAAGATGGCTACACCTTC

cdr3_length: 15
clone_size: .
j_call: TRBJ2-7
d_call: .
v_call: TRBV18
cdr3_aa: CASSLDSRSSYEQYF
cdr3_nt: TGTGCCAGCTCCCTGGACAGCCGATCCTCCTACGAGCAGTACTTC

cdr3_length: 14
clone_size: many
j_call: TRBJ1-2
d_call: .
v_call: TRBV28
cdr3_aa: CASREGPPNSGYTF
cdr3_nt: TGTGCCAGCAGGGAGGGACCCCCCAATTCGGGCTACACCTTC

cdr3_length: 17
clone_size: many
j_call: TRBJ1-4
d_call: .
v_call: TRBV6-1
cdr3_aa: CASSYSIYRVANEKLFF
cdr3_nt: TGTGCCAGCAGTTATTCCATTTACAGGGTCGCGAATGAAAAACTGTTTTTT

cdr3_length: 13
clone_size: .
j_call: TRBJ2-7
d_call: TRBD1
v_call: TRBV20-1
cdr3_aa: CSARGQGAYEQYF
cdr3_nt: TGCAGTGCTAGAGGACAGGGAGCCTACGAGCAGTACTTC

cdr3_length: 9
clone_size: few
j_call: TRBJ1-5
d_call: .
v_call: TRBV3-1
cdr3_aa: CASSHLMHF
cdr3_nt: TGTGCCAGCAGCCATCTGATGCATTTT

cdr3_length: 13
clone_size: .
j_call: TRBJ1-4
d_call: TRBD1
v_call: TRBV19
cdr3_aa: CASSAGQREKLFF
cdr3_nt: TGTGCCAGTAGTGCGGGACAGCGGGAAAAACTGTTTTTT

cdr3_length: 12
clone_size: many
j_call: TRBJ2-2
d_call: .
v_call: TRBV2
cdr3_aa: CARQINTGELFF
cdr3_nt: TGTGCCAGACAGATCAACACCGGGGAGCTGTTTTTT

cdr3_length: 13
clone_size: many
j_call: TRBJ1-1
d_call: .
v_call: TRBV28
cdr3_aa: CASSVGRRTEAFF
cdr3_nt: TGTGCCAGCAGCGTGGGGCGACGGACTGAAGCTTTCTTT

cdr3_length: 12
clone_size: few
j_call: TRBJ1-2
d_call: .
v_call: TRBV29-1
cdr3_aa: CSFRQPNYGYTF
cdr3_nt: TGCAGCTTCCGACAGCCTAACTATGGCTACACCTTC

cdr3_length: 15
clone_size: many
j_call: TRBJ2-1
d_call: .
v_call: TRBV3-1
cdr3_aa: CASSPKGTPYNEQFF
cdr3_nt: TGTGCCAGCAGCCCCAAAGGGACTCCCTACAATGAGCAGTTCTTC

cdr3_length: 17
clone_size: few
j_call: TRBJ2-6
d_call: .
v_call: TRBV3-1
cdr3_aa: CASSQVTGSSGANVLTF
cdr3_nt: TGTGCCAGCAGCCAAGTAACAGGAAGCTCTGGGGCCAACGTCCTGACTTTC

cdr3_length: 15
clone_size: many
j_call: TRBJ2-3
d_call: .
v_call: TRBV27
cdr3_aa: CASSATGTGTDTQYF
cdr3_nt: TGTGCCAGCAGTGCGACAGGAACAGGCACAGATACGCAGTATTTT

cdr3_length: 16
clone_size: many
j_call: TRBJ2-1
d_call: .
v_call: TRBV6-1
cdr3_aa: CASRKTGSFTYNEQFF
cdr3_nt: TGTGCCAGCAGGAAGACAGGATCGTTCACCTACAATGAGCAGTTCTTC

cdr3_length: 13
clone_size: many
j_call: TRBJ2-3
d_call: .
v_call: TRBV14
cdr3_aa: CASSQEPHITQYF
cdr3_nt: TGTGCCAGCAGCCAAGAACCCCACATTACGCAGTATTTT

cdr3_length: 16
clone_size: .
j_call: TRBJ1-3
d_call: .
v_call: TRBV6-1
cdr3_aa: CASRTGRPSSGNTIYF
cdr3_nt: TGTGCCAGCAGAACCGGGAGGCCAAGCTCTGGAAACACCATATATTTT

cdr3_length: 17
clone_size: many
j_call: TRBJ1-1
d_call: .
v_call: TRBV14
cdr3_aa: CASSQERWRQVNTEAFF
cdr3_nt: TGTGCCAGCAGCCAAGAGAGGTGGCGACAAGTGAACACTGAAGCTTTCTTT

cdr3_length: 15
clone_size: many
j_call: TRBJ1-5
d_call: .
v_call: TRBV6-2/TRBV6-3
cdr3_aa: CASSGFASDAQPQHF
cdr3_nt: TGTGCCAGCAGTGGGTTCGCGAGTGACGCTCAGCCCCAGCATTTT

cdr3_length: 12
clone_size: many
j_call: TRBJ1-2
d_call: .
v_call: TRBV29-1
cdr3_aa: CSVSRGGYGYTF
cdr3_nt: TGCAGCGTTAGCAGGGGTGGCTATGGCTACACCTTC

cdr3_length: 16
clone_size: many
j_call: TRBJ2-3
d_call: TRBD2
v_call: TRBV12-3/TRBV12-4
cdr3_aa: CASNSPSGRPQDTQYF
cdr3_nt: TGTGCCAGCAATTCCCCTAGCGGGAGGCCACAAGATACGCAGTATTTT

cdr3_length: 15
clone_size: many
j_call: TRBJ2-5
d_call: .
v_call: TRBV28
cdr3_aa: CASSQLGTRKETQYF
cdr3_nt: TGTGCCAGCAGCCAGCTCGGGACAAGAAAAGAGACCCAGTACTTC

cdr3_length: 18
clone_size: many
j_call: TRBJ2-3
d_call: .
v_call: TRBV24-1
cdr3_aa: CATSGRHFGGGIEDTQYF
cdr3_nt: TGTGCCACCAGTGGCCGCCACTTCGGAGGGGGCATTGAAGATACGCAGTATTTT

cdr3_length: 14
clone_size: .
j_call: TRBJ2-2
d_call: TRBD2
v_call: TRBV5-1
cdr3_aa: CASSTRGYTGELFF
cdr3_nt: TGCGCCAGCAGCACGCGGGGGTACACCGGGGAGCTGTTTTTT